Listed here are 17 T cell receptor beta chains from one sample, sequenced in a study of T cell changes during pregnancy in multiple sclerosis. The data were produced by immunoSEQ multiplex PCR, yet TCRdb's version contains in-frame clones alone and is incomplete. The table lists about 30,000 clones, around 93% of them singletons, with around 0.39% in the top ten. Specimen: CD4+ T cells from peripheral blood mononuclear cells, collected after pregnancy. Every receptor here comes from a female donor with multiple sclerosis, enrolled in a pregnancy study.

The chain recombines TRBV7-8 with TRBJ2-3; 9 nucleotides align to TRBD1. Germline CDR1 is SGHVS and CDR2 is FQNEAQ. Trimming took 3 bases from V and 7 from J; bases not matched to a gene: 8. This CDR3 spans 15 amino acids. The CDR3 DNA follows: TGTGCCAGCAGCTTTGTCCCGGGACAGGGAAATACGCAGTATTTT. Translated, it gives CASSFVPGQGNTQYF.

The rearrangement links TRBV5-1 to TRBJ1-3, with D tentatively TRBD1 (5 bases). Trimming pared 0 bases from V and 2 bases from J, leaving 9 bases between. This CDR3 comprises 15 residues. Germline V CDR1 and CDR2: SGHRS, YFSETQ. CDR3 DNA: TGCGCCAGCAGCTTGGTCCCGGGGGCTGGAAACACCATATATTTT. Translating it yields CASSLVPGAGNTIYF.

The chain employs TRBV5-1 and TRBJ2-3; no definite D call. There are 12 residues in the CDR3. Germline CDR1 is SGHRS and CDR2 is YFSETQ. V lost 0 bases to trimming and J lost 5 bases, with 4 bases between them. This chain's CDR3 is CASSLDRDTQYF. CDR3 bases: TGCGCCAGCAGCTTGGATAGAGATACGCAGTATTTT.

The chain recombines TRBV6-1 with TRBJ2-5, with D perhaps TRBD2 (6 bases). With 2 bases removed from V and 1 base from J, the gap between germline ends came to 17 bases. The germline V gene encodes CDR1 MNHNS and CDR2 SASEGT. The CDR3 is 17 amino acids. DNA for the CDR3: TGTGCCAGCAGTGAATGGACGGGAGAAGGTGGCCAAGAGACCCAGTACTTC. This encodes CASSEWTGEGGQETQYF.

The table lists this clone with a count of one. J is TRBJ1-1 and V is TRBV12-5; possible D gene TRBD1, 5 bases. CDR3 length: 12 residues. The germline V and J ends were trimmed by 7 bases and 8 bases, with 14 bases remaining between them. CDR1 is LGHNT and CDR2 is FRNRAP in the germline V gene. The CDR3 sequence is CASALREGEAFF. The CDR3 DNA sequence: TGTGCTAGTGCCTTGAGGGAGGGGGAAGCTTTCTTT.

On this clone: In the same sample, other DNA sequences code for this CDR3. CDR3 sequence reads: CASSFAGSGNQPQHF. In DNA form, the CDR3 reads TGTGCCAGCAGCTTTGCAGGGTCCGGCAATCAGCCCCAGCATTTT. V is TRBV27 and J is TRBJ1-5; D possibly corresponds to TRBD1 (5 bases). The CDR3 has 15 residues. In germline, CDR1 is MNHEY, CDR2 SMNVEV (reference sequence). V lost 6 bases and J lost 2, with 14 bases in between.

J is TRBJ2-1 and V is TRBV30, with TRBD1 as a possible D gene (6 bases). V was clipped by 0 bases and J by 6 bases, with 9 bases between them. Germline loops: CDR1 GTSNPN, CDR2 SVGIG (reference sequence). The CDR3 loop spans 13 amino acids. The CDR3 is CAWSVNRANEQFF. The CDR3 DNA sequence: TGTGCCTGGAGTGTTAACAGGGCCAATGAGCAGTTCTTC.

This sequence joins TRBV5-4 and TRBJ2-7; no definite D call. This CDR3 comprises 13 residues. V gave up 1 base and J gave up 0 bases, with 5 bases separating them. CDR1 is SGHNT and CDR2 is YYREEE in the germline V gene (reference sequence). For the CDR3, the DNA is TGTGCCAGCAGCTTGCCCAACTCCTACGAGCAGTACTTC. This codes for CASSLPNSYEQYF.

This chain uses TRBV6-1 with TRBJ1-2; possibly TRBD1 for D (6 bases). The germline V gene has CDR1 MNHNS and CDR2 SASEGT. The CDR3 covers 14 residues. Trimming pared 3 bases from V and 4 bases from J, leaving 12 bases between. The CDR3 protein is CASSDFQGPYGYTF. The CDR3, as DNA: TGTGCCAGCAGTGACTTTCAGGGGCCCTATGGCTACACCTTC.

V usage is TRBV2 and J usage is TRBJ1-2; 11 bases line up with TRBD1. CDR1 is SNHLY and CDR2 is FYNNEI in the germline V gene. Losses at the gene ends were 6 bases for V and 6 bases for J; bases not matched to a gene: 12. The CDR3 is made up of 16 amino acids. CDR3: CASSGTGGGVSNGYTF. CDR3 nucleotide sequence: TGTGCCAGCAGCGGGACAGGGGGTGGAGTCTCTAATGGCTACACCTTC.

This chain connects TRBV6-5 to TRBJ2-7; 7 bases match TRBD2. Per the germline V gene, CDR1 is MNHEY and CDR2 is SVGAGI. The CDR3 contains 13 residues. V was clipped by 0 bases and J by 6 bases; unmatched bases: 2. CDR3 sequence reads: CASSYSGRAEQYF. CDR3 nucleotide sequence: TGTGCCAGCAGTTACTCGGGGAGGGCCGAGCAGTACTTC.

V and J are TRBV19 and TRBJ1-2, with 10 bases matching TRBD1. V was pared by 6 bases and J by 2 bases, with 9 bases of the junction left unmatched. The CDR3 loop spans 16 amino acids. In germline, CDR1 is LNHDA, CDR2 SQIVND (reference sequence). CDR3: CASRRDRGGLNYGYTF. CDR3 coding DNA: TGTGCCAGTAGACGGGACAGGGGCGGTCTAAACTATGGCTACACCTTC.

Turning to this clone: The junction differs from germline at one of its ends, possibly a read error. The rearrangement links TRBV19 to TRBJ2-3; possibly TRBD2 for D (5 bases). In germline, CDR1 is LNHDA, CDR2 SQIVND (reference sequence). The CDR3 is 11 residues long. CDR3 loop: CASSIETTKYF. In DNA, the CDR3 is TGTGCCAGTAGTATTGAGACTACGAAGTATTTT.

V usage is TRBV10-3 and J usage is TRBJ1-1, with D possibly being TRBD1 (5 bases). Between the trimmed V and J ends, which lost 6 bases and 2 bases, there was a span of 16 bases. Germline-derived CDR1 and CDR2 are ENHRY and SYGVKD. This CDR3 contains 15 residues. The CDR3 spells CAISPGTHKNTEAFF. The CDR3 nucleotides are TGTGCCATCAGCCCCGGGACTCACAAAAACACTGAAGCTTTCTTT.

The chain is built from TRBV11-2 and TRBJ1-2, with 7 bases that match TRBD1. CDR1 and CDR2 from the germline V gene are SGHAT and FQNNGV. V lost 4 bases, J lost 6 bases, and 11 bases stayed unmatched. The CDR3 length is 15 residues. The CDR3 sequence: CASSSLSDRRDGYTF. CDR3 sequence (DNA): TGTGCCAGCAGCTCCCTTTCGGACAGGAGAGATGGCTACACCTTC.

The chain employs TRBV25-1 and TRBJ1-4; TRBD1 agrees at 7 bases. V lost 7 bases and J lost 8; bases outside the gene matches: 7. CDR1 and CDR2 from the germline V gene are MGHDK and SYGVNS. The CDR3 spans 13 residues. The CDR3, as DNA: TGTGCCAGCATAGACAGGGTCGGGGAAAAACTGTTTTTT. Translating gives CASIDRVGEKLFF.

This chain joins TRBV18 and TRBJ1-2; TRBD1 is a possible D gene (6 bases). The germline V and J ends were trimmed by 0 bases and 7 bases, with 15 bases remaining between them. The germline gives CDR1 KGHSH, CDR2 LQKENI. The CDR3 is 15 amino acids. The CDR3 sequence: CASSPPGKGVPGYTF. Written as DNA, the CDR3 is TGTGCCAGCTCACCACCGGGGAAGGGGGTCCCTGGCTACACCTTC. Based on the CDR3 plus reference TRBV18 and TRBJ1-2, the full variable domain is NAGVMQNPRHLVRRRGQEARLRCSPMKGHSHVYWYRQLPEEGLKFMVYLQKENIIDESGMPKERFSAEFPKEGPSILRIQQVVRGDSAAYFCASSPPGKGVPGYTFGSGTRLTVV.